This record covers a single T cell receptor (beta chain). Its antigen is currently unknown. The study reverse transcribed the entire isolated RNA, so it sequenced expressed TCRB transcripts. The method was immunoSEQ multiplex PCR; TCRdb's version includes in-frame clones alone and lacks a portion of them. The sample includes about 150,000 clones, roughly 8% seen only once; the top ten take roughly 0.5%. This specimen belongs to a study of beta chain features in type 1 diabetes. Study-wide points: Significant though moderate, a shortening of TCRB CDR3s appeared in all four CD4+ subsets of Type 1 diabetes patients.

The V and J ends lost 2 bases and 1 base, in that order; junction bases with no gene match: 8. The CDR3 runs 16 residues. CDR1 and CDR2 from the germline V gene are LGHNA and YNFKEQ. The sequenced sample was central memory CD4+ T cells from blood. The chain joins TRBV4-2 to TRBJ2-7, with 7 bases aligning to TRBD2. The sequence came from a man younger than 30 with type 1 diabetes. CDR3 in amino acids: CASSQHLAEQSYEQYF. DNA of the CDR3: TGTGCCAGCAGCCAACATCTAGCGGAACAGTCCTACGAGCAGTACTTC.